These 26 T cell receptor beta chains share one sample of origin, sequenced in a study of CD8+ T cells in alopecia areata. Sample treatment: oral pan-JAK inhibitor, 5-10 mg twice daily. Sequencing templates came from extracted RNA that was reverse transcribed into cDNA. TCRdb keeps only in-frame clones here, not all; method: immunoSEQ multiplex PCR. The sample has about 290,000 clones, over 45% seen once; the top ten hold less than 2%. The material sequenced was CD4+ T cells sorted from blood, taken at week 24, from a patient treated with tofacitinib. All receptors derive from a human donor with alopecia areata.

A few counts support this clone. The J gene is TRBJ2-3, the V gene TRBV7-9; no clear D gene. Trimming left V 10 bases short and J 9 bases short, with 11 bases between. Germline CDR1 SEHNR, CDR2 FQNEAQ (reference sequence). This CDR3 contains 10 residues. CDR3 sequence: CATSAGTQYF. CDR3 nucleotide sequence: TGTGCCACCTCGGCAGGAACGCAGTATTTT. Variable domain in full (rest from reference TRBV7-9 and TRBJ2-3): DTGVSQNPRHKITKRGQNVTFRCDPISEHNRLYWYRQTLGQGPEFLTYFQNEAQLEKSRLLSDRFSAERPKGSFSTLEIQRTEQGDSAMYLCATSAGTQYFGPGTRLTVL.

The chain recombines TRBV27 with TRBJ2-7; 7 nucleotides agree with TRBD1. Germline V CDR1 and CDR2: MNHEY, SMNVEV (reference sequence). This CDR3 has 14 amino acids. The J segment lost 1 base and the V segment lost 4 bases, leaving 4 bases of the junction unmatched. For the CDR3, the DNA is TGTGCCAGCAGTTGGGGACAGAGTTCCTACGAGCAGTACTTC. As protein: CASSWGQSSYEQYF.

This clone showed up just a few times. This chain connects TRBV7-2 to TRBJ2-7; D is undetermined. Per germline, CDR1 SGHTA and CDR2 FQGNSA. CDR3 length: 15 amino acids. Trimming pared 6 bases from V and 3 bases from J, leaving 18 bases between. The DNA for the CDR3 is TGTGCCAGCAGTCTACCGGAAAGGGCTGTCTACGAGCAGTACTTC. Translating gives CASSLPERAVYEQYF.

The chain combines TRBV18 with TRBJ2-3; the D call may be TRBD1 or TRBD2 (5 bases each). V was cut by 3 bases and J by 3 bases, with 13 bases left in between. The CDR3 has 15 amino acids. CDR1 is KGHSH, CDR2 LQKENI, per germline. Here the CDR3 reads CASSPSSRETDTQYF. CDR3 coding DNA: TGTGCCAGCTCACCTTCCAGCAGGGAGACAGATACGCAGTATTTT.

V is TRBV5-1 and J is TRBJ2-5, with 8 bases aligning to TRBD2. Germline assignment: CDR1 SGHRS and CDR2 YFSETQ. V dropped 2 bases and J dropped 1; count of bases not matched to a gene: 7. There are 16 residues in the CDR3. The DNA of the CDR3 is TGCGCCAGCAGCTTCGGGCTAGCGGGCCTCCAAGAGACCCAGTACTTC. Translating it yields CASSFGLAGLQETQYF.

This chain connects TRBV18 to TRBJ2-7; a possible D gene is TRBD1 (6 bases). Germline lookup yields CDR1 KGHSH and CDR2 LQKENI. The CDR3 has 13 residues. Deletions cut 7 bases from V and 5 bases from J, with 15 bases between. The CDR3 coding sequence is TGTGCCAGCTTAGCGACAGGCACCCACGAGCAGTACTTC. This codes for CASLATGTHEQYF.

This chain joins TRBV7-2 and TRBJ1-6, with 8 positions matching TRBD1. The trim removed 4 bases at V and 7 bases at J, leaving 9 bases unmatched. The germline V gene encodes CDR1 SGHTA and CDR2 FQGNSA. The CDR3 loop spans 16 amino acids. The CDR3 coding sequence is TGTGCCAGCAGCTGGGCCAGGACAGGGATCAATTCACCCCTCCACTTT. This translates into CASSWARTGINSPLHF.

On this clone: The same CDR3 arises from other DNA sequences in this sample as well. This chain links TRBV7-2 with TRBJ1-5, with 8 bases lining up with TRBD1. This CDR3 comprises 14 residues. Germline V gene data show CDR1 as SGHTA and CDR2 as FQGNSA. V shed 4 bases, J shed 2 bases, and the junction held 1 base outside the gene matches. CDR3 bases: TGTGCCAGCAGCTCGACAGGGGGCAATCAGCCCCAGCATTTT. It translates to CASSSTGGNQPQHF.

J is TRBJ2-5 and V is TRBV30; D remains unclear. Trimming left V 3 bases short and J 2 bases short, with 7 bases between. CDR3 size: 12 residues. The germline V gene has CDR1 GTSNPN and CDR2 SVGIG (reference sequence). Here the CDR3 DNA reads TGTGCCTGGAGCCCCAGGCAAGAGACCCAGTACTTC. Its translation: CAWSPRQETQYF.

This clone was counted only a few times. CDR3 coding DNA: TGCAGCGTTGAACCTATGGGGCGTAGGTACGAGCAGTACTTC. It codes for CSVEPMGRRYEQYF. This chain uses TRBV29-1 with TRBJ2-7; possible D gene TRBD1, 5 bases. The CDR3 runs 14 residues. Trimming took 2 bases from V and 4 from J, leaving 15 bases between them. Germline CDR1 reads SQVTM; CDR2 reads ANQGSEA.

V is TRBV2 and J is TRBJ2-7; tentative D call: TRBD2 (6 bases). Germline CDR1 SNHLY, CDR2 FYNNEI. V was trimmed by 3 bases and J by 7 bases, leaving 19 bases between them. This CDR3 contains 15 residues. The CDR3 nucleotides read TGTGCCAGCAGTGATTTTAGCGGAGCGCCCCTAGAGCAGTACTTC. Its protein is CASSDFSGAPLEQYF.

This chain links TRBV4-1 with TRBJ1-6; D gene uncertain. This CDR3 contains 12 residues. Between the trimmed V and J ends, which lost 1 base and 7 bases, there was a span of 2 bases. Looked up from germline, CDR1 is MGHRA and CDR2 is YSYEKL. The CDR3 DNA reads as TGCGCCAGCAGCCAAGCAAATTCACCCCTCCACTTT. Translated, it gives CASSQANSPLHF.

The rearrangement joins TRBV7-9 to TRBJ1-5; the D gene is possibly TRBD1 (5 bases). V lost 6 bases, J lost 4 bases, and 13 bases lay in between. This CDR3 region has 14 residues. The V gene's germline CDR1 is SEHNR and CDR2 FQNEAQ (reference sequence). Here the CDR3 DNA reads TGTGCCAGCAGTGAAGGGACCTGGAATCAGCCCCAGCATTTT. Amino acids: CASSEGTWNQPQHF.

This chain connects TRBV4-1 to TRBJ2-3; maybe TRBD1 (7 bases). Trimming stripped 2 bases from V and 3 bases from J, with 12 bases between. Germline values: CDR1 MGHRA, CDR2 YSYEKL. The CDR3 loop spans 15 amino acids. The CDR3 DNA reads TGCGCCAGCAGCCAACGCCAGGGGGGAACAGATACGCAGTATTTT. The encoded protein is CASSQRQGGTDTQYF.

The chain combines TRBV19 with TRBJ1-2, with D maybe TRBD1 (6 bases). V lost 3 bases and J lost 7, with 12 bases in between. The V gene's germline CDR1 is LNHDA and CDR2 SQIVND (reference sequence). The CDR3 extends over 13 amino acids. Here the CDR3 reads CASSMDRRGGYTF. CDR3 sequence (DNA): TGTGCCAGTAGTATGGACAGAAGAGGTGGCTACACCTTC.

The sample holds one count of this clone. This chain uses TRBV7-2 with TRBJ1-2; possibly TRBD1 for D (6 bases). This CDR3 contains 13 residues. Germline V gene lookup returns CDR1 SGHTA and CDR2 FQGNSA. V was trimmed by 1 base and J by 7 bases, leaving 10 bases between them. The CDR3 reads CASSLEGGSGYTF. DNA of the CDR3: TGTGCCAGCAGCTTAGAAGGGGGGAGTGGCTACACCTTC.

J is TRBJ1-2 and V is TRBV5-4, with TRBD1 as a possible D gene (5 bases). Trimming stripped 4 bases from V and 6 bases from J, with 19 bases between. The length of the CDR3 is 15 residues. CDR1 and CDR2 (germline): SGHNT, YYREEE (reference sequence). CDR3 in amino acids: CASSPRRGRDDGYTF. CDR3 DNA sequence: TGTGCCAGCAGCCCCCGTCGCGGCAGGGACGATGGCTACACCTTC.

This sequence joins TRBV4-1 and TRBJ1-2; no reliable D call. The CDR3 is made up of 15 amino acids. Germline V gives CDR1 MGHRA, CDR2 YSYEKL. Deletions cut 0 bases from V and 4 bases from J, with 12 bases between. This CDR3 reads CASSQDPADTYGYTF. The DNA of the CDR3 is TGCGCCAGCAGCCAAGACCCCGCCGATACCTATGGCTACACCTTC.

The chain combines TRBV30 with TRBJ1-5; the D gene is possibly TRBD1 (6 bases). The V gene's germline CDR1 is GTSNPN and CDR2 SVGIG (reference sequence). This CDR3 has 13 residues. V dropped 7 bases and J dropped 7 bases, with 17 bases sitting between them. CDR3 sequence (DNA): TGTGCCTTCTTACAGGGCTCTGAGCAGCCCCAGCATTTT. It specifies CAFLQGSEQPQHF.

Note on this clone: This sample also contains other DNA sequences that code for the same CDR3. This rearrangement joins TRBV30 to TRBJ2-3, with TRBD2 matching 12 bases. Per the germline V gene, CDR1 is GTSNPN and CDR2 is SVGIG (reference sequence). The CDR3 has 17 residues. After removal of 0 bases from V and 1 base from J, the junction contained 5 bases not matched to a gene. CDR3 nucleotide sequence: TGTGCCTGGAGTGTATCCCTAGCGGGGGGGCGCACAGATACGCAGTATTTT. Its translation: CAWSVSLAGGRTDTQYF.

This clone appeared a single time. This chain joins TRBV6-6 and TRBJ1-2, with D perhaps matching TRBD1 (5 bases). CDR3 length: 15 amino acids. Germline CDR1 is MNHNY and CDR2 is SVGAGI (reference sequence). V lost 10 bases and J lost 4, with 22 bases in between. The CDR3 DNA sequence: TGTGCCATCTCACCCTCCGGACATGGGAGCTATGGCTACACCTTC. Amino acids: CAISPSGHGSYGYTF.

The V and J genes are TRBV19 and TRBJ1-6; a possible D gene is TRBD1 (6 bases). Germline V gene lookup returns CDR1 LNHDA and CDR2 SQIVND (reference sequence). V lost 3 bases and J lost 0, with 15 bases in between. The CDR3 runs to 18 residues. CDR3 amino acids: CASSIGRGSGSYNSPLHF. The CDR3 DNA reads as TGTGCCAGTAGTATCGGAAGGGGGTCAGGCTCCTATAATTCACCCCTCCACTTT. The full variable domain, rest sourced from reference TRBV19 and TRBJ1-6, is DGGITQSPKYLFRKEGQNVTLSCEQNLNHDAMYWYRQDPGQGLRLIYYSQIVNDFQKGDIAEGYSVSREKKESFPLTVTSAQKNPTAFYLCASSIGRGSGSYNSPLHFGNGTRLTVT.

With regard to this clone: Distinct nucleotide sequences in the sample also encode this CDR3. The rearrangement joins TRBV5-1 to TRBJ1-1; TRBD1 matches at 9 bases. Germline values: CDR1 SGHRS, CDR2 YFSETQ. Losses at the gene ends were 2 bases for V and 3 bases for J; bases not matched to a gene: 2. This CDR3 region has 14 residues. CDR3 nucleotides: TGCGCCAGCAGCTTACAGGGGGCAGACACTGAAGCTTTCTTT. Protein product: CASSLQGADTEAFF.

This clone was counted once. This sequence joins TRBV7-2 and TRBJ2-5; the match to TRBD2 covers 7 bases. J lost 4 bases, V lost 5 bases, and 4 bases had no gene match. This CDR3 comprises 13 residues. Germline lookup yields CDR1 SGHTA and CDR2 FQGNSA. The CDR3 reads CASSPERGETQYF. The CDR3 bases are TGTGCCAGCAGCCCGGAGCGGGGAGAGACCCAGTACTTC.

This clone was counted a few times. V gene TRBV29-1 combines with J gene TRBJ2-5; no clear D gene. Trimming stripped 6 bases from V and 4 bases from J, with 15 bases between. The CDR3 sequence is 13 residues long. CDR1 and CDR2 (germline): SQVTM, ANQGSEA. The CDR3 sequence is CSVARALGETQYF. The CDR3 nucleotides are TGCAGCGTAGCCCGGGCCTTAGGAGAGACCCAGTACTTC.

V gene TRBV5-4 combines with J gene TRBJ2-3; D gene unclear. The V end was cut by 2 bases, the J end by 3 bases, with 7 bases between. The CDR3 runs 13 residues. Germline V gives CDR1 SGHNT, CDR2 YYREEE (reference sequence). The CDR3 DNA reads as TGTGCCAGCAGCTTAGACCAGACAGATACGCAGTATTTT. Translation gives CASSLDQTDTQYF.